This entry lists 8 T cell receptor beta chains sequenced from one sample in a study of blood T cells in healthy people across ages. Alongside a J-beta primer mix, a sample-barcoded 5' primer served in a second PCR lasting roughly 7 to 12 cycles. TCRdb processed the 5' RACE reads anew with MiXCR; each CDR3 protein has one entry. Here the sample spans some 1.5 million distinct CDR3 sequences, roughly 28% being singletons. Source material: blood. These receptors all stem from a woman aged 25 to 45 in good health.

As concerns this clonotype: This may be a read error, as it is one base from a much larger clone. CDR3 region: CASSLRAGGTGELFF. Written as DNA, the CDR3 is TGTGCCAGCAGCTTACGGGCAGGGGGGACCGGGGAGCTGTTTTTT. The chain combines TRBV11-2 with TRBJ2-2, with a possible D match to TRBD1 (7 bases). Germline CDR1 SGHAT, CDR2 FQNNGV. The CDR3 extends over 15 amino acids. Trimming cost V 2 bases and J 5 bases, with 12 bases left between them.

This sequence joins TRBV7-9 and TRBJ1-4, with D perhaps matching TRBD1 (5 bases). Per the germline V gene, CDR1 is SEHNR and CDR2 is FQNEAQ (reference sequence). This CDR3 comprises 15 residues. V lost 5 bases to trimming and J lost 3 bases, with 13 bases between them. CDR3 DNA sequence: TGTGCCAGCAGCCCGGCGGGACTGGCTAATGAAAAACTGTTTTTT. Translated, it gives CASSPAGLANEKLFF.

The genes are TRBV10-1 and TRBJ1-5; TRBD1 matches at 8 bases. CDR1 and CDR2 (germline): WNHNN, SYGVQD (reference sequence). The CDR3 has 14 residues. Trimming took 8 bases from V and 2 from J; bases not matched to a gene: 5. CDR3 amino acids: CASASGGGNQPQHF. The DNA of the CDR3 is TGCGCCAGCGCTTCAGGGGGCGGCAATCAGCCCCAGCATTTT.

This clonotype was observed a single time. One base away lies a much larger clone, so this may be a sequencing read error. CDR3 DNA: TGTGCCAGCAGCGCCTTCCTAGCGGGGGAATACAATGAGCAGTACTTC. Amino acids: CASSAFLAGEYNEQYF. V gene TRBV7-6 combines with J gene TRBJ2-4; TRBD2 agrees at 10 bases. From germline, CDR1 is SGHVS and CDR2 FNYEAQ. The CDR3 covers 16 residues. The trim removed 5 bases at V and 13 bases at J, leaving 17 bases unmatched. The full variable domain, completed using reference TRBV7-6 and TRBJ2-4, is GAGVSQSPRYKVTKRGQDVALRCDPISGHVSLYWYRQALGQGPEFLTYFNYEAQQDKSGLPNDRFSAERPEGSISTLTIQRTEQRDSAMYRCASSAFLAGEYNEQYFGAGTRLSVL.

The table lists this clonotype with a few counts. The CDR3 is CASSKGRGGALPYEQYF. CDR3 nucleotide sequence: TGTGCCAGCAGCAAAGGTCGCGGGGGGGCACTTCCCTACGAGCAGTACTTC. The rearrangement joins TRBV21-1 to TRBJ2-7; TRBD2, the table's D call, was not compared with the DNA. TRBV21-1 is an annotated pseudogene. The CDR3 contains 17 residues.

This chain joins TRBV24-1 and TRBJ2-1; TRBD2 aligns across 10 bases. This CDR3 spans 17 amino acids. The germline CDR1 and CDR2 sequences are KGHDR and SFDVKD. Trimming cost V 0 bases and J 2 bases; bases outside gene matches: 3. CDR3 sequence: CATSDLGLAETYNEQFF. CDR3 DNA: TGTGCCACCAGTGATTTGGGACTAGCGGAAACCTACAATGAGCAGTTCTTC.

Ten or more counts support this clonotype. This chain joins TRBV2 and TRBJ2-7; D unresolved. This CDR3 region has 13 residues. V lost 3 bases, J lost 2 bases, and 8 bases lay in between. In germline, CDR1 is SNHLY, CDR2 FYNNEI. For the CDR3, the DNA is TGTGCCAGCAGTGACCCCAGTCCCTACGAGCAGTACTTC. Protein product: CASSDPSPYEQYF.

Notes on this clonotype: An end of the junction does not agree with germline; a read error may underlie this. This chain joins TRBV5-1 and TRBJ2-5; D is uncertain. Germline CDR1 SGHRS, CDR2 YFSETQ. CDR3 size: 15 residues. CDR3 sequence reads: CASSPMFGLQETQYF. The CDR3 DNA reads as TGTGCCAGCAGCCCCATGTTTGGGCTTCAAGAGACCCAGTACTTC.